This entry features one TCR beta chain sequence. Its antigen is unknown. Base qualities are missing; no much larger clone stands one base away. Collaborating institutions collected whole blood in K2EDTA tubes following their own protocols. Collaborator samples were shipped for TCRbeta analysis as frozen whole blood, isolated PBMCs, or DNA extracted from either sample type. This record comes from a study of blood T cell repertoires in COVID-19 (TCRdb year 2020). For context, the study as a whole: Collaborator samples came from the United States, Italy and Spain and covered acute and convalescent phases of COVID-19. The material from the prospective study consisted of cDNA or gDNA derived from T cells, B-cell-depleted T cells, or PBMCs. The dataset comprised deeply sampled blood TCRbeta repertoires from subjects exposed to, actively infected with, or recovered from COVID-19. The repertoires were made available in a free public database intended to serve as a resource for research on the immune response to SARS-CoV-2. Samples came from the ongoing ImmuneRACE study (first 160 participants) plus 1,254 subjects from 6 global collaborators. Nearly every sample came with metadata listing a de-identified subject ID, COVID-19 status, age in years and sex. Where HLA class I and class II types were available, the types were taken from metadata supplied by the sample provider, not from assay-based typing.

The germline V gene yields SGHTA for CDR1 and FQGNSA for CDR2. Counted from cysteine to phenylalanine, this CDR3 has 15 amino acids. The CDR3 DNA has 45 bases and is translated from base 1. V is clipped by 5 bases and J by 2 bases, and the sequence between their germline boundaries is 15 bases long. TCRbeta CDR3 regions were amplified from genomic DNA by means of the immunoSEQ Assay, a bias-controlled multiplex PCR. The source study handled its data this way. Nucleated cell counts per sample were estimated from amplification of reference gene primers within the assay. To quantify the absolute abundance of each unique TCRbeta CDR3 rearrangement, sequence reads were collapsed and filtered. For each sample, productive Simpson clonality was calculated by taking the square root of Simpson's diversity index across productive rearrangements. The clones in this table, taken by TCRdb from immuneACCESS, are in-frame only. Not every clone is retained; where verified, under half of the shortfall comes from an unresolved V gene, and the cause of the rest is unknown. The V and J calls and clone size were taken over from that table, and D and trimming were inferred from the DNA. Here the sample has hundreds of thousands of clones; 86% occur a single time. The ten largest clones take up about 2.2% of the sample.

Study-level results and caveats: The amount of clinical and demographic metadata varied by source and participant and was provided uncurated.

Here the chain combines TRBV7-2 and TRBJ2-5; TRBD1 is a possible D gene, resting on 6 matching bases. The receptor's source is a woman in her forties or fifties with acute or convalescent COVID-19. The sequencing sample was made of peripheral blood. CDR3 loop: CASSLLSGEQETQYF. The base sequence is TGTGCCAGCAGCCTCTTATCAGGGGAACAAGAGACCCAGTACTTC.